This T cell receptor beta chain was profiled in a study of T-cell reconstitution after alpha-beta-depleted transplantation in children. The CDR3 length is 15 residues. J gave up 4 bases and V 5 bases, and 5 bases lay outside the gene matches. Preparation of the TCRbeta library involved a method that used unique molecular identifiers. In TCRdb, the PCR reads were re-called with MiXCR into one record per CDR3 protein. The data contain approximately 350,000 distinct CDR3 sequences, approximately 12% of them singletons. This clonotype was counted ten times or more. The J gene is TRBJ2-3, the V gene TRBV12-3 or TRBV12-4, with 11 bases fitting TRBD2. The source was PBMCs, collected from the stem cell graft. This clonotype was sampled from a human donor who donated a stem cell graft to a child with Fanconi anemia. In DNA form, the CDR3 reads TGTGCCAGCAGTCGTAGCGGGGGGGCCTCAGATACGCAGTATTTT. It codes for CASSRSGGASDTQYF.